The text below deals with one T cell receptor (beta chain). What it binds is unknown. The CDR3 has 18 amino acids. From germline, CDR1 is LGHNA and CDR2 YSLEER. Trimming shortened V by 1 base and J by 8 bases, and 23 bases separated the two germline ends. It was with random hexamers that roughly 0.5 to 1 ug RNA was reverse transcribed. TCRdb independently ran MiXCR on the immunoSEQ multiplex PCR reads; one entry per CDR3 protein. The sample contains 120,000 or so distinct CDR3 sequences, 94% of which appear only once. The data belong to a study of CD8 T cells in Susac syndrome. Study observations and caveats: The study recognized that its TCR sequencing and HLA analysis covered a relatively small number of individuals.

Sequencing was done on a sample of CD4+ T cells from PBMCs. The TCR sequence derives from a human donor in good health. This chain links TRBV4-3 with TRBJ1-4; possibly TRBD1 for D (6 bases). The CDR3 bases are TGCGCCAGCAGCCAAGGTTTTCTTGGAGAGGCAGGGGTCGAAAAACTGTTTTTT. This gives the protein CASSQGFLGEAGVEKLFF.